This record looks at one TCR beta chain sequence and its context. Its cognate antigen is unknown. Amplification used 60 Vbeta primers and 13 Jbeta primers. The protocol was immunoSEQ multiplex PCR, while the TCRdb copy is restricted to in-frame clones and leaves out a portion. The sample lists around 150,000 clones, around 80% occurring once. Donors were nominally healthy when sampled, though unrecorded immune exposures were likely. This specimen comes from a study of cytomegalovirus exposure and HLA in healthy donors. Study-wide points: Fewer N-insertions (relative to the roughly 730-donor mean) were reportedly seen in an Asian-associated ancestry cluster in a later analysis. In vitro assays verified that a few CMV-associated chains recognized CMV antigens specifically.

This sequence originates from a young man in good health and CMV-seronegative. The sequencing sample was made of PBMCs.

The CDR3 protein is CASSPRDTGELFF. In DNA form, the CDR3 reads TGCGCCAGCAGCCCGCGGGACACCGGGGAGCTGTTTTTT. This rearrangement joins TRBV4-3 to TRBJ2-2; D may be TRBD2 (5 bases). The CDR3 is made up of 13 amino acids. Germline values: CDR1 LGHNA, CDR2 YSLEER. V was trimmed by 4 bases and J by 3 bases, leaving 6 bases between them.